This T cell receptor beta chain came from a study of T cell repertoires in cytomegalovirus infection. Across the whole study: Researchers turned to recently identified HLA-C-restricted CMV epitopes as well as well-studied HLA-B-restricted ones. Both CMV infection and a matching HLA type were indicated by public TCR beta signatures. Study findings and constraints: HLA-C-restricted CMV clonotypes gave the most frequent clonotype in two of eight donors.

V lost 2 bases to trimming and J lost 2 bases, with 10 bases between them. Germline values: CDR1 ENHRY, CDR2 SYGVKD. The CDR3 extends over 14 amino acids. Regarding this clonotype: Its antigen is not known.

TCRdb reprocessed the reads via MiXCR and lists one record per CDR3 protein. This table holds 570,000 or so distinct CDR3 sequences, approximately 40% found once. The sequence was collected from a human donor in good health (CMV status not recorded). Some clones in this sample may be carry-over from other donors' samples. The chain links TRBV10-3 to TRBJ2-7, with D perhaps TRBD1 (5 bases). The source material was cultured PBMCs, sampled from culture after CMV antigen stimulation. The CDR3 sequence: CAISEKTDPYEQYF. The CDR3 DNA sequence: TGTGCCATCAGTGAGAAGACAGACCCCTACGAGCAGTACTTC.